The clone carrying this T cell receptor (beta chain) came up a few times. Its antigen is currently unknown. As every portion of the isolated RNA was reverse transcribed, the sequencing read expressed TCRB transcripts. Measured with immunoSEQ multiplex PCR; TCRdb has only the in-frame clones, and not every one. The sample yields about 280,000 clones, 15% seen once. These data belong to a study of beta chain features in type 1 diabetes. General study points: In every one of the four CD4+ subsets, TCRB CDR3s were moderately but significantly shorter in Type 1 diabetes patients. Patients with type 1 diabetes carried fewer insertions and had more deletions at their VDJ junctions. Researchers reported that naive, central memory and Treg TCRB repertoires appeared more similar in patients than in healthy donors.

Cell sorting via CD45RO/CCR7/CD25/CD127/CD95/CD27 was performed to obtain CD4+ naive, central memory, regulatory and stem cell-like memory cells. Sequencing was done on a sample of naive CD4+ T cells from blood. This TCR came from a man aged 18 to 29 with type 1 diabetes.

The CDR3 is CASSLEASGRSYEQYF. Written as DNA, the CDR3 is TGTGCCAGCAGCTTAGAAGCTAGCGGGAGGAGCTACGAGCAGTACTTC. The J gene is TRBJ2-7, the V gene TRBV7-2; 11 nucleotides agree with TRBD2. After removal of 1 base from V and 3 bases from J, the junction contained 5 bases not matched to a gene. CDR3 size: 16 residues. CDR1 and CDR2 (germline): SGHTA, FQGNSA.